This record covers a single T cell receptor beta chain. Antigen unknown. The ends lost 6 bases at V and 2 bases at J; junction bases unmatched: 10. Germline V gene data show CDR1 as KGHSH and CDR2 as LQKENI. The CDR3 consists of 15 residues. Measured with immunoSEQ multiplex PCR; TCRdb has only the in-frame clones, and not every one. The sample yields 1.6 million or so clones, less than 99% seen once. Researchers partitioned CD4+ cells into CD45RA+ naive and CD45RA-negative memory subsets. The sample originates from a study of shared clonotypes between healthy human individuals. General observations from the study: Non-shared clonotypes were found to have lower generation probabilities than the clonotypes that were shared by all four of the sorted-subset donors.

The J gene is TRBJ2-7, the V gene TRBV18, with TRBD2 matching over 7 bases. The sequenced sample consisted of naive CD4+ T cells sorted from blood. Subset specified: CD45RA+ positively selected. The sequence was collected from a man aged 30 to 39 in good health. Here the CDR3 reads CASSGGVTLPYEQYF. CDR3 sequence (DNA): TGTGCCAGCTCGGGGGGGGTCACCCTCCCCTACGAGCAGTACTTC.